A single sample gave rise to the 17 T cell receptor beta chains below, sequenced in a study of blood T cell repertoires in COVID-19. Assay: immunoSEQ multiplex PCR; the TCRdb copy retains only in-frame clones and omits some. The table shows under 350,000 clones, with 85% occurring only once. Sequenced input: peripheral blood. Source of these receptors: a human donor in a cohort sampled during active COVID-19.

The CDR3: CSAAGQLMNEQFF. The DNA of the CDR3 is TGCAGCGCCGCGGGACAGCTTATGAATGAGCAGTTCTTC. The chain combines TRBV29-1 with TRBJ2-1; maybe TRBD1 (7 bases). This CDR3 spans 13 amino acids. Germline lookup yields CDR1 SQVTM and CDR2 ANQGSEA. Trimming left V 7 bases short and J 7 bases short, with 17 bases between.

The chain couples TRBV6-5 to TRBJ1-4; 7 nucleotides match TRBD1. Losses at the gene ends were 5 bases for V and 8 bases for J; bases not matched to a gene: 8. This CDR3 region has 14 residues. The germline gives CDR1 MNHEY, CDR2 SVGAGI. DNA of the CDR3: TGTGCCAGCAGTCCAGGGGGTTTCGGAGAAAAACTGTTTTTT. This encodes CASSPGGFGEKLFF.

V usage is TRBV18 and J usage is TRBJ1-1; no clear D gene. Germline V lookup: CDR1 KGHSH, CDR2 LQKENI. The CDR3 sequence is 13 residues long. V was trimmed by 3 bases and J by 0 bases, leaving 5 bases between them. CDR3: CASSPLLNTEAFF. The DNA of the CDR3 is TGTGCCAGCTCACCCCTTTTGAACACTGAAGCTTTCTTT.

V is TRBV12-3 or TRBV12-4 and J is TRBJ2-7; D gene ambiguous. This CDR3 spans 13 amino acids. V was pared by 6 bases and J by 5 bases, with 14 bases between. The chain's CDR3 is CASSTAYKHEQYF. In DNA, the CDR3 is TGTGCCAGCAGCACCGCCTATAAGCACGAGCAGTACTTC.

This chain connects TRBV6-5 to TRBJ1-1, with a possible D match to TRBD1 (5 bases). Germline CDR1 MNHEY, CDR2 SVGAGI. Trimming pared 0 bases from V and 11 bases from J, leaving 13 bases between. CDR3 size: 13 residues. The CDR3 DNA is TGTGCCAGCAGTTACTCGGGGTACAGGATTGCTTTCTTT. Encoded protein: CASSYSGYRIAFF.

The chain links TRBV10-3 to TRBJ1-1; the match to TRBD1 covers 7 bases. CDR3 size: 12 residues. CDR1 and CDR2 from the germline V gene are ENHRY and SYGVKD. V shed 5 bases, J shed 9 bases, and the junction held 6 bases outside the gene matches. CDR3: CAISYDRAKAFF. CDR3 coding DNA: TGTGCCATCAGTTACGACAGGGCTAAAGCTTTCTTT.

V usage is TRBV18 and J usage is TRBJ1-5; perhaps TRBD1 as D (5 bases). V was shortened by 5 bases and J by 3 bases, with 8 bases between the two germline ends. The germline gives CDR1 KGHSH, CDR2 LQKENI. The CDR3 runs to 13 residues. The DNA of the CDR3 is TGTGCCAGCTCAATACAGGTCAATCAGCCCCAGCATTTT. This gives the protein CASSIQVNQPQHF.

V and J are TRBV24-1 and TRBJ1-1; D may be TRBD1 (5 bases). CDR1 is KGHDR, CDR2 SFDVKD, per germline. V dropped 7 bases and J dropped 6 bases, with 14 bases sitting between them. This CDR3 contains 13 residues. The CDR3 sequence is CATRETGLPEAFF. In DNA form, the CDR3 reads TGTGCCACCAGGGAAACAGGCCTCCCTGAAGCTTTCTTT.

Here the CDR3 reads CASSRTGGGGAFF. The CDR3 nucleotides read TGTGCCAGCAGTAGAACAGGGGGGGGTGGGGCTTTCTTT. The rearrangement links TRBV27 to TRBJ1-1; 8 positions match TRBD1. The V and J ends lost 5 bases and 11 bases, in that order; junction bases with no gene match: 10. The germline V gene has CDR1 MNHEY and CDR2 SMNVEV (reference sequence). The CDR3 covers 13 residues.

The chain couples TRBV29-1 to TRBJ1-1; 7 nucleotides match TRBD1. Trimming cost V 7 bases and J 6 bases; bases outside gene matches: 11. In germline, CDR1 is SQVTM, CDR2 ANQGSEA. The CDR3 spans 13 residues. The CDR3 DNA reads TGCAGCGCTGGGAACAGGGGTGCGGCTGAAGCTTTCTTT. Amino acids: CSAGNRGAAEAFF.

The CDR3 loop is CAWRDSSATWNNEQFF. For the CDR3, the DNA is TGTGCCTGGAGGGACTCATCGGCGACTTGGAACAATGAGCAGTTCTTC. V is TRBV30 and J is TRBJ2-1; D is perhaps TRBD2 (5 bases). Trimming took off 3 bases at V and 5 bases at J, with 20 bases between the two ends. CDR3 length: 16 residues. Per germline, CDR1 GTSNPN and CDR2 SVGIG (reference sequence).

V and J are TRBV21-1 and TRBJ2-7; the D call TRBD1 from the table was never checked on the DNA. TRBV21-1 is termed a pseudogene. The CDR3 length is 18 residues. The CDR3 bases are TGTGCCAGCAGCAAATGTTTGTGGTGCAGGGGGTTATCCTACGAGCAGTACTTC. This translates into CASSKCLWCRGLSYEQYF.

In DNA, the CDR3 is TGTGCCAGCAGCGTAGGAGGGATACCGACTGAAGCTTTCTTT. Amino acids: CASSVGGIPTEAFF. This chain connects TRBV9 to TRBJ1-1; D gene ambiguous. Trimming left V 0 bases short and J 5 bases short, with 11 bases between. CDR1 and CDR2 from the germline V gene are SGDLS and YYNGEE. CDR3 length equals 14 residues. Based on the CDR3 plus reference TRBV9 and TRBJ1-1, the full variable domain is DSGVTQTPKHLITATGQRVTLRCSPRSGDLSVYWYQQSLDQGLQFLIQYYNGEERAKGNILERFSAQQFPDLHSELNLSSLELGDSALYFCASSVGGIPTEAFFGQGTRLTVV.

CDR3 region: CASNQDSLNTEAFF. The CDR3 region has the DNA TGTGCCAGCAACCAAGACAGTCTGAACACTGAAGCTTTCTTT. This chain links TRBV9 with TRBJ1-1, with D tentatively TRBD1 (5 bases). CDR3 length: 14 amino acids. Germline V lookup: CDR1 SGDLS, CDR2 YYNGEE. The V end was cut by 6 bases, the J end by 0 bases, with 12 bases between.

CDR3 loop: CASSEVLVLGTQYF. The CDR3 DNA sequence: TGTGCCAGCAGTGAAGTCCTAGTGCTGGGGACCCAGTACTTC. The V call is TRBV6-1, the J call TRBJ2-5; D remains unclear. Trimming stripped 1 base from V and 7 bases from J, with 13 bases between. Germline CDR1 is MNHNS and CDR2 is SASEGT. The CDR3 has 14 residues.

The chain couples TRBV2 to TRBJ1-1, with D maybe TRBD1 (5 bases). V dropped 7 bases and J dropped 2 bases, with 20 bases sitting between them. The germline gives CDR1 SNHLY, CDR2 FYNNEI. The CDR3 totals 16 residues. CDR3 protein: CASIATGWDFNTEAFF. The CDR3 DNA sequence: TGTGCCAGCATCGCCACTGGTTGGGACTTTAACACTGAAGCTTTCTTT.

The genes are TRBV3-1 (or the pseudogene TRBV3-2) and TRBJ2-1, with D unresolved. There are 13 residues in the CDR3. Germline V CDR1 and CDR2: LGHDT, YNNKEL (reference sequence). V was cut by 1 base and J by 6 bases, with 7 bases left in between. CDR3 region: CASSQGVGNEQFF. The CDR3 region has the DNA TGTGCCAGCAGCCAAGGAGTCGGCAATGAGCAGTTCTTC.